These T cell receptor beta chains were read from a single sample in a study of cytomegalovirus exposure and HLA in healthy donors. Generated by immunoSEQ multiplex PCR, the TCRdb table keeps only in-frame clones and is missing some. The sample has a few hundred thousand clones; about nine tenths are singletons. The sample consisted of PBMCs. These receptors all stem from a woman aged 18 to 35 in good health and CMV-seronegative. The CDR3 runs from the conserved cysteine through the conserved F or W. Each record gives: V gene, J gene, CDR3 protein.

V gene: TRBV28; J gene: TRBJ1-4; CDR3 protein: CASRMGLKNEKLFF
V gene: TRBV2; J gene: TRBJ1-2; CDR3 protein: CASSEGRTLDYGYTF
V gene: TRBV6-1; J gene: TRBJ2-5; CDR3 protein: CASSESSRTQYF
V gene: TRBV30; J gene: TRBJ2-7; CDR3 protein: CAWSPGLAGLYEQYF
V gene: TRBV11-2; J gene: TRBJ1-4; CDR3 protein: CASSPLTGITNEKLFF
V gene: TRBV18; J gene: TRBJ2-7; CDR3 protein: CASSPPGLAGGYEQYF
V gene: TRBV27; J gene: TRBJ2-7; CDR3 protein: CASSSSGIYEQYF
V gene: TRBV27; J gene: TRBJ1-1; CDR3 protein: CASSADRGSTEAFF
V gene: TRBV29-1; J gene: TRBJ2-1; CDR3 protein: CSVEGSRASSYNEQFF
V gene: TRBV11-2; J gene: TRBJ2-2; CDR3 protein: CASSLDSRGLTGELFF
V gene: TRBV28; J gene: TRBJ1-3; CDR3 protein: CASSSQGAQTGNTIYF
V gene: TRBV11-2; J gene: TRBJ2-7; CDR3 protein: CASTPRGLGHYEQYF
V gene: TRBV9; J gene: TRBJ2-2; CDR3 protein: CASSVKGARNTGELFF
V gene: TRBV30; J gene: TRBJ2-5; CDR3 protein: CAWSPGEKETQYF
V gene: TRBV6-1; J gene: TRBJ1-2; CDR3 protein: CASSPDSIYGYTF
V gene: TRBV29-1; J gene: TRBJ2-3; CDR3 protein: CSVGTSGTDTQYF
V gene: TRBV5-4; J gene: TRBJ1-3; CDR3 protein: CASSLPQRNTIYF
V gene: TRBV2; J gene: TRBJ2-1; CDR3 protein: CASSEGLGYNEQFF
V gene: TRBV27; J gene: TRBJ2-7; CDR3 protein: CASRGSSSSYEQYF
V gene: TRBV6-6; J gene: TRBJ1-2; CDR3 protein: CASSPVSGANYGYTF
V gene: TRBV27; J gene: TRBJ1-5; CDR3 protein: CASSFRSTNQPQHF
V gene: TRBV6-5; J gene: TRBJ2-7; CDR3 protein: CASTPTRGAHYEQYF
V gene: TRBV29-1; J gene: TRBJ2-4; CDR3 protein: CSVTPRGQGGYIQYF
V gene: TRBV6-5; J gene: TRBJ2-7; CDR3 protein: CASRYRQDSNYEQYF
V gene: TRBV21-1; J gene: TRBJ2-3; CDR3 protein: CASSNLRTRGLPDTQYF
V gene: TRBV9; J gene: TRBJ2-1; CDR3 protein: CASSIASGPYNEQFF
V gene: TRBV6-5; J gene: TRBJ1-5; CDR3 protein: CASSRQGNQPQHF
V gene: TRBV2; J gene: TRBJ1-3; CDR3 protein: CASRAQGGSGNTIYF
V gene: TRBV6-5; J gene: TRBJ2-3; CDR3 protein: CASSRLAGGTTQYF
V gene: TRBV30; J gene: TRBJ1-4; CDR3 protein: CAWSDFGYPNEKLFF
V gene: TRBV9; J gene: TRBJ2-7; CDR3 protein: CASSGPGTGYDEQYF
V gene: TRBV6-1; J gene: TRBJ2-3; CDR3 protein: CASSGTGGKNGGGDTQYF
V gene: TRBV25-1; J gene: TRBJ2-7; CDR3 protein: CASSEPGVRAYEQYF
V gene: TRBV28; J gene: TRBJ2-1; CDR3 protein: CASSPLLAEFNEQFF
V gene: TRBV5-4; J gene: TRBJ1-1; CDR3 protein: CASSTAYQVNTEAFF
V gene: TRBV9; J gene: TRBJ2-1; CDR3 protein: CASSVSGDRMVEQFF
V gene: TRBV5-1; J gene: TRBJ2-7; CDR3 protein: CASKRETGTYEQYF
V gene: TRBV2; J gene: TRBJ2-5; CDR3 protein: CASRYGTEQETQYF
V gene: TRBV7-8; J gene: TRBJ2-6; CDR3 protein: CASRSTGRVSGANVLTF
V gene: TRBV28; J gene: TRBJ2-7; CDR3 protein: CASSPNVGQGFEQYF
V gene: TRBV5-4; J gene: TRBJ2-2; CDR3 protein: CASSTGLAGGSTGELFF
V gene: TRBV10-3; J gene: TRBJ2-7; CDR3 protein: CAISESIREAVSYEQYF
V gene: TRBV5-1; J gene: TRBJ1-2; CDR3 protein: CASRSRGGALDYGYTF
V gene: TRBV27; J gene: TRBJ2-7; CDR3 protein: CASSSPGSSYEQYF
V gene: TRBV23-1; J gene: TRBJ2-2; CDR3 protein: CASSQSPRPSTGELFF
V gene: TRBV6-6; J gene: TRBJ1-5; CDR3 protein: CASSYRQGLNQPQHF
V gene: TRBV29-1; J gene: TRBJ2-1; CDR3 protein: CSVEEVSGAYNEQFF
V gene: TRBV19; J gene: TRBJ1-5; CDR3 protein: CASSITYSNQPQHF
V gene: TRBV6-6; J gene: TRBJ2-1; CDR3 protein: CASSLAGALFF
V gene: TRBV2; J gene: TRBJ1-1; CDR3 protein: CASRMGFGAFEAFF